This entry lists 29 T cell receptor beta chains sequenced from one sample in a study of T cell repertoires in cytomegalovirus infection. TCRdb re-derived calls from the reads in MiXCR, one entry per CDR3 protein. The sample lists fewer than 350,000 distinct CDR3 sequences; around a sixth were seen once. Sequencing was done on a sample of PBMCs. Receptor source: a human donor in good health (CMV status not recorded). Some clones in this sample may be carry-over from other donors' samples.

The gene calls are TRBV6-2 or TRBV6-3 and TRBJ2-5; D perhaps matches TRBD2 (6 bases). With 3 bases removed from V and 3 bases from J, the gap between germline ends came to 20 bases. Germline values: CDR1 MNHEY, CDR2 SVGEGT. CDR3 length: 17 amino acids. The CDR3 bases are TGTGCCAGCAGTTATAACTACCCCGCTCGGAGGGAAGAGACCCAGTACTTC. This encodes CASSYNYPARREETQYF.

The chain carries TRBV25-1 and TRBJ2-5; 7 nucleotides line up with TRBD2. The CDR3 has 14 residues. V lost 2 bases, J lost 2 bases, and 2 bases stayed unmatched. Germline V gene lookup returns CDR1 MGHDK and CDR2 SYGVNS. The DNA of the CDR3 is TGTGCCAGCAGTGAAGTCGGGGGGCAAGAGACCCAGTACTTC. It yields the protein CASSEVGGQETQYF.

The rearrangement joins TRBV20-1 to TRBJ1-4, with a possible D match to TRBD1 (5 bases). Germline loops: CDR1 DFQATT, CDR2 SNEGSKA (reference sequence). There are 14 residues in the CDR3. Between the trimmed V and J ends, which lost 7 bases and 3 bases, there was a span of 15 bases. The CDR3 reads CSVLQGFANEKLFF. CDR3 nucleotide sequence: TGCAGTGTTCTCCAGGGTTTCGCTAATGAAAAACTGTTTTTT.

The sample holds many counts of this clonotype. This chain joins TRBV7-2 and TRBJ2-7; D is perhaps TRBD1 or TRBD2 (6 bases each). The germline CDR1 and CDR2 sequences are SGHTA and FQGNSA. The V and J ends lost 6 bases and 5 bases respectively, with 17 bases between them. There are 14 residues in the CDR3. CDR3 coding DNA: TGTGCCAGCAGGCCCCGGAGGGGGAGTCACGAGCAGTACTTC. Protein sequence: CASRPRRGSHEQYF. The whole variable domain, remainder taken from reference TRBV7-2 and TRBJ2-7, is GAGVSQSPSNKVTEKGKDVELRCDPISGHTALYWYRQSLGQGLEFLIYFQGNSAPDKSGLPSDRFSAERTGGSVSTLTIQRTQQEDSAVYLCASRPRRGSHEQYFGPGTRLTVT.

This clonotype was seen at least ten times. The rearrangement joins TRBV6-2 or TRBV6-3 to TRBJ2-7; no firm D call. The length of the CDR3 is 13 residues. From germline, CDR1 is MNHEY and CDR2 SVGEGT. V lost 3 bases and J lost 4, with 10 bases in between. The CDR3: CASSYTRLYEQYF. Here the CDR3 DNA reads TGTGCCAGCAGTTATACCCGGCTGTACGAGCAGTACTTC.

This clonotype was seen repeatedly, ten times or more. The chain carries TRBV6-1 and TRBJ2-3; 11 bases match TRBD1. This CDR3 comprises 17 residues. In germline, CDR1 is MNHNS, CDR2 SASEGT. Trimming cost V 5 bases and J 0 bases; bases outside gene matches: 7. The CDR3 DNA reads TGTGCCAGCAGTTCGGGACAGGGGGTTTTGAGCACAGATACGCAGTATTTT. Translating gives CASSSGQGVLSTDTQYF.

This clonotype was counted at least ten times. The genes are TRBV7-2 and TRBJ1-5, with a possible D match to TRBD1 (6 bases). V shed 5 bases and J shed 7 bases, with 15 bases lying between them. The CDR3 runs to 14 residues. From germline, CDR1 is SGHTA and CDR2 FQGNSA. CDR3 amino acids: CASSPQGPEQPQHF. The CDR3 DNA follows: TGTGCCAGCAGCCCACAGGGTCCGGAGCAGCCCCAGCATTTT.

The chain employs TRBV6-5 and TRBJ2-5, with 10 bases aligning to TRBD1. The trim removed 2 bases at V and 6 bases at J, leaving 6 bases unmatched. In germline, CDR1 is MNHEY, CDR2 SVGAGI. The CDR3 is made up of 15 amino acids. The CDR3 DNA follows: TGTGCCAGCAGTTACGAACGACAGGGGGCGCAGACCCAGTACTTC. Translating gives CASSYERQGAQTQYF.

This clonotype was seen a few times. As DNA, the CDR3 is TGTGCCAGCAGCTCTCAAACCGGGACTAGCGGGGGGCGCTCCTACGAGCAGTACTTC. Translated: CASSSQTGTSGGRSYEQYF. This chain connects TRBV7-9 to TRBJ2-7; 15 nucleotides align to TRBD2. CDR3 size: 19 residues. With 4 bases clipped from V and 0 bases from J, the junction kept 10 bases outside the gene matches. Germline lookup yields CDR1 SEHNR and CDR2 FQNEAQ (reference sequence).

This clonotype was detected many times. This chain uses TRBV7-2 with TRBJ2-1; 13 positions match TRBD2. The CDR3 has 15 residues. V trimming: 3 bases; J trimming: 13 bases; junction bases outside the gene matches: 9. The germline V gene has CDR1 SGHTA and CDR2 FQGNSA. CDR3 region: CASSFNGLAGDNQFF. The CDR3 coding sequence is TGTGCCAGCAGCTTCAACGGACTAGCGGGGGATAATCAGTTCTTC.

Only a few counts were recorded for this clonotype. Here the CDR3 DNA reads TGTGCCAGCAGCTTAGGAGTAGCGGGGGCTCCCTACAATGAGCAGTTCTTC. It yields the protein CASSLGVAGAPYNEQFF. The rearrangement uses TRBV11-3 and TRBJ2-1; 9 positions match TRBD2. Germline V gives CDR1 SGHNT, CDR2 YENEEA. The CDR3 is 17 residues long. The trim removed 1 base at V and 2 bases at J, leaving 6 bases unmatched.

This clonotype was counted at least ten times. The chain couples TRBV7-8 to TRBJ1-4, with D possibly being TRBD1 (5 bases). Between the trimmed V and J ends, which lost 5 bases and 5 bases, there was a span of 12 bases. This CDR3 has 14 amino acids. The germline gives CDR1 SGHVS, CDR2 FQNEAQ. CDR3 sequence reads: CASSLRYRNEKLFF. In DNA, the CDR3 is TGTGCCAGCAGCCTCAGATACAGGAATGAAAAACTGTTTTTT.

Ten or more counts support this clonotype. The J gene is TRBJ1-3, the V gene TRBV7-2; D might be TRBD1 (6 bases). The germline V gene has CDR1 SGHTA and CDR2 FQGNSA. The CDR3 is made up of 14 amino acids. V lost 5 bases, J lost 1 base, and 9 bases lay in between. CDR3 protein: CASSGRGSGNTIYF. The CDR3, as DNA: TGTGCCAGCAGCGGAAGGGGGTCTGGAAACACCATATATTTT.

This clonotype was counted at least ten times. The rearrangement uses TRBV10-3 and TRBJ2-7, with a possible D match to TRBD2 (6 bases). Trimming left V 0 bases short and J 4 bases short, with 16 bases between. The germline CDR1 and CDR2 sequences are ENHRY and SYGVKD. The CDR3 is made up of 16 amino acids. The DNA for the CDR3 is TGTGCCATCAGTGAGTCGAGGGCGGTAGCGGATTACGAGCAGTACTTC. Encoded protein: CAISESRAVADYEQYF.

The V and J genes are TRBV7-9 and TRBJ1-6; TRBD1 is a possible D gene (6 bases). The CDR3 spans 18 residues. Trimming removed 6 bases from V and 0 bases from J, with 18 bases in between. CDR1 is SEHNR and CDR2 is FQNEAQ in the germline V gene (reference sequence). CDR3 in DNA: TGTGCCAGCAGTTTGGGGGGGGCTTTTAGCTCCTATAATTCACCCCTCCACTTT. Its protein product is CASSLGGAFSSYNSPLHF.

This clonotype was counted a single time. The chain recombines TRBV20-1 with TRBJ2-7, with TRBD1 matching 9 bases. The germline CDR1 and CDR2 sequences are DFQATT and SNEGSKA (reference sequence). V was clipped by 3 bases and J by 2 bases; unmatched bases: 5. The CDR3 spans 14 residues. CDR3 region: CSARGQGVTYEQYF. The CDR3 DNA reads TGCAGTGCTAGGGGACAGGGAGTCACCTACGAGCAGTACTTC.

This clonotype occurred many times. The chain carries TRBV5-1 and TRBJ2-1, with a weak D call TRBD2 (5 bases). The CDR3 has 14 amino acids. V was pared by 2 bases and J by 5 bases, with 11 bases between. Germline V gives CDR1 SGHRS, CDR2 YFSETQ. CDR3 amino acids: CASSLGLANNEQFF. For the CDR3, the DNA is TGCGCCAGCAGCTTAGGACTCGCAAACAATGAGCAGTTCTTC.

This clonotype has a handful of counts. The chain couples TRBV29-1 to TRBJ2-7; D is perhaps TRBD1 (5 bases). Germline assignment: CDR1 SQVTM and CDR2 ANQGSEA. The CDR3 totals 12 residues. Between the trimmed V and J ends, which lost 4 bases and 6 bases, there was a span of 13 bases. The CDR3 DNA reads TGCAGCGTTGCCTTAGGGGTGGGCGAGCAGTACTTC. Encoded protein: CSVALGVGEQYF.

The chain couples TRBV4-1 to TRBJ1-1, with D uncertain. CDR1 is MGHRA and CDR2 is YSYEKL in the germline V gene. Trimming stripped 1 base from V and 4 bases from J, with 13 bases between. CDR3 size: 15 residues. CDR3 coding DNA: TGCGCCAGCAGCCAAGTTGCATCTGGGATCACTGAAGCTTTCTTT. The encoded protein is CASSQVASGITEAFF.

This clonotype appeared a few times. The J gene is TRBJ1-1, the V gene TRBV20-1; no reliable D call. The V and J ends lost 5 bases and 3 bases respectively, with 13 bases between them. This CDR3 has 13 residues. The germline CDR1 and CDR2 sequences are DFQATT and SNEGSKA (reference sequence). This CDR3 is CSAPPAVDTEAFF. Written as DNA, the CDR3 is TGCAGTGCTCCGCCCGCAGTCGACACTGAAGCTTTCTTT.

CDR3 residues: CASTRGGGTQETQYF. DNA for the CDR3: TGTGCCAGCACCCGAGGCGGGGGGACACAAGAGACCCAGTACTTC. The J gene is TRBJ2-5, the V gene TRBV12-3 or TRBV12-4; 8 bases agree with TRBD2. The CDR3 extends over 15 amino acids. With 7 bases clipped from V and 2 bases from J, the junction kept 9 bases outside the gene matches.

This clonotype came up a few times. J is TRBJ1-5 and V is TRBV28, with D perhaps TRBD1 (6 bases). Trimming shortened V by 6 bases and J by 4 bases, and 13 bases separated the two germline ends. The germline V gene has CDR1 MDHEN and CDR2 SYDVKM. CDR3 length equals 14 residues. The CDR3: CASRSQGRNQPQHF. CDR3 nucleotides: TGTGCCAGCAGGTCCCAGGGGAGGAATCAGCCCCAGCATTTT.

V is TRBV11-1 and J is TRBJ2-1; 8 nucleotides align to TRBD2. After removal of 0 bases from V and 6 bases from J, the junction contained 7 bases not matched to a gene. The germline gives CDR1 SGHAT, CDR2 FQDESV (reference sequence). This CDR3 has 16 amino acids. The CDR3 spells CASSLAGRGDRNEQFF. CDR3 DNA sequence: TGTGCCAGCAGCTTAGCCGGGCGGGGGGATCGCAATGAGCAGTTCTTC.

This clonotype came up a few times. V gene TRBV7-2 combines with J gene TRBJ1-2; D perhaps matches TRBD1 (6 bases). V lost 2 bases and J lost 3, with 13 bases in between. Germline values: CDR1 SGHTA, CDR2 FQGNSA. The CDR3 length is 15 residues. Written as DNA, the CDR3 is TGTGCCAGCAGCTTAAGTATTACAGGGTACTATGGCTACACCTTC. Protein sequence: CASSLSITGYYGYTF.

The chain uses TRBV19 and TRBJ2-5; TRBD1 agrees at 9 bases. The CDR3 covers 14 residues. The trim removed 3 bases at V and 4 bases at J, leaving 3 bases unmatched. Germline CDR1 reads LNHDA; CDR2 reads SQIVND (reference sequence). CDR3 coding DNA: TGTGCCAGTAGTATCGGGACAGGGCGAGAGACCCAGTACTTC. Protein product: CASSIGTGRETQYF. The complete variable domain, with remaining parts taken from reference TRBV19 and TRBJ2-5, reads DGGITQSPKYLFRKEGQNVTLSCEQNLNHDAMYWYRQDPGQGLRLIYYSQIVNDFQKGDIAEGYSVSREKKESFPLTVTSAQKNPTAFYLCASSIGTGRETQYFGPGTRLLVL.

This clonotype was counted many times. This chain uses TRBV7-9 with TRBJ1-4; D unclear. The CDR3 loop spans 15 amino acids. V lost 1 base and J 7 bases, leaving 13 bases between the germline ends. In germline, CDR1 is SEHNR, CDR2 FQNEAQ (reference sequence). For the CDR3, the DNA is TGTGCCAGCAGCTTAGGGAACGGGATGATTGAAAAACTGTTTTTT. Translated: CASSLGNGMIEKLFF.

The chain joins TRBV2 to TRBJ2-7, with a possible D match to TRBD2 (5 bases). The CDR3 runs to 13 residues. The germline gives CDR1 SNHLY, CDR2 FYNNEI. Between the trimmed V and J ends, which lost 8 bases and 2 bases, there was a span of 13 bases. CDR3 bases: TGTGCCAGCGCTTGGACGGGGACCTACGAGCAGTACTTC. It encodes CASAWTGTYEQYF.

This clonotype was counted between two and nine times. The chain employs TRBV5-6 and TRBJ1-1; D unresolved. The germline gives CDR1 SGHDT, CDR2 YYEEEE. CDR3 size: 14 residues. V was cut by 0 bases and J by 3 bases, with 9 bases left in between. The CDR3: CASSLAYLHTEAFF. The CDR3 nucleotides are TGTGCCAGCAGCTTGGCATACCTGCACACTGAAGCTTTCTTT.

Many counts were recorded for this clonotype. The chain has TRBV27 and TRBJ1-4; possible D gene TRBD1, 6 bases. Germline V CDR1 and CDR2: MNHEY, SMNVEV (reference sequence). With 6 bases removed from V and 6 bases from J, the gap between germline ends came to 20 bases. This CDR3 has 16 amino acids. The CDR3 DNA follows: TGTGCCAGCAGCCTTCGCCCCTACGGACAGTATGAAAAACTGTTTTTT. Residues: CASSLRPYGQYEKLFF.